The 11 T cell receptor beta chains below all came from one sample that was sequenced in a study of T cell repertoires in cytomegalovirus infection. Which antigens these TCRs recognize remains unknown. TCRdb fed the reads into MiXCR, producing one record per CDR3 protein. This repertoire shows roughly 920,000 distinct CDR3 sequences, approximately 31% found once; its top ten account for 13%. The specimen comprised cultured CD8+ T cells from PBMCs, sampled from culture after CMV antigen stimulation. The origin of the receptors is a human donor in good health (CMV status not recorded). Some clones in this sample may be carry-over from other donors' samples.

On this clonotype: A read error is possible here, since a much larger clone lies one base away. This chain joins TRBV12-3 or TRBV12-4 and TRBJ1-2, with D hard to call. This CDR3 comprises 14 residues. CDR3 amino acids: CAGSPHVGSYGYTF. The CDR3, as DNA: TGTGCCGGCAGTCCTCACGTCGGCAGCTATGGCTACACCTTC.

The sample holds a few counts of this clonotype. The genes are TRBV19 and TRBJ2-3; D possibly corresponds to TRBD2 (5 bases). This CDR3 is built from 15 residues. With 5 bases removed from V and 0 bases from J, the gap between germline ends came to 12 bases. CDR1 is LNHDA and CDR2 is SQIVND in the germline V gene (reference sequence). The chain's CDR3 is CASSGERSSTDTQYF. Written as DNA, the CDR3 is TGTGCCAGTAGTGGGGAGCGGAGTAGCACAGATACGCAGTATTTT.

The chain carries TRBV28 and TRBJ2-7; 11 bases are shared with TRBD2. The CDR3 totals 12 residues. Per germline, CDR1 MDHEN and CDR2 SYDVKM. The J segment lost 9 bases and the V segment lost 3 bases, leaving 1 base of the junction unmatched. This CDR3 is CASSLGLAAQYV. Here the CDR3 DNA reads TGTGCCAGCAGTTTGGGACTAGCGGCGCAGTACGTC.

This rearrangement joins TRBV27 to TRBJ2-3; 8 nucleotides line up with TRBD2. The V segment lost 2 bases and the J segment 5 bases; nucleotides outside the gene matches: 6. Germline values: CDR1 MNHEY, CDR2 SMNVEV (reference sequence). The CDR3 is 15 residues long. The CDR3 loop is CASSLTGGPQDTQYF. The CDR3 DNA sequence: TGTGCCAGCAGTTTAACGGGGGGGCCTCAAGATACGCAGTATTTT.

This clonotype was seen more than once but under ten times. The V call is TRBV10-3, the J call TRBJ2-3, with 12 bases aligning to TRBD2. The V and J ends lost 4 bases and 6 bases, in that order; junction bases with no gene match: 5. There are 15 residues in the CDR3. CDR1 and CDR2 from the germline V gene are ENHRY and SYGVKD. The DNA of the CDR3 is TGTGCCATCAGTGCTAGCGGGGGGGCTATGGATACGCAGTATTTT. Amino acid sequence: CAISASGGAMDTQYF.

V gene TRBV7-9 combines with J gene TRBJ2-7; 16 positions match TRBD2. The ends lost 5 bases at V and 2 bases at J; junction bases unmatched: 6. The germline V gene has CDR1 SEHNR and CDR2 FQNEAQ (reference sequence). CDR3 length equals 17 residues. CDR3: CASSGTSGGAGTYEQYF. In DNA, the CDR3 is TGTGCCAGCAGCGGGACTAGCGGGGGGGCCGGGACCTACGAGCAGTACTTC.

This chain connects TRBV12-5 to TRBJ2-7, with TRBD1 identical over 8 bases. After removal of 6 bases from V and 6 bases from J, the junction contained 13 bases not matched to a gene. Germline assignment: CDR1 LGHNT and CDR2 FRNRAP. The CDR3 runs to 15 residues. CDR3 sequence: CASGPPQGAASEQYF. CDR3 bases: TGTGCTAGTGGCCCCCCCCAGGGGGCTGCCAGCGAGCAGTACTTC.

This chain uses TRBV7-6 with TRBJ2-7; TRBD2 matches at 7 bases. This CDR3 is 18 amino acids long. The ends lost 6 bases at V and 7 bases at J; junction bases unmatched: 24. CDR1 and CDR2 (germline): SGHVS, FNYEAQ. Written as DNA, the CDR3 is TGTGCCAGCAGGACGGTGGGGACTAACGATCTTCTGGGGTGTGAGCAGTACTTC. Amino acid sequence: CASRTVGTNDLLGCEQYF.

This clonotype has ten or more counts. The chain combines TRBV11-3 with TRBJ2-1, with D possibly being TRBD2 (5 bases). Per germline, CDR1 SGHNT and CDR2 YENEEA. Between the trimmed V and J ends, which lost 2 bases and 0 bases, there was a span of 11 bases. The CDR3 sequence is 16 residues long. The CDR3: CASSLRGSGSYNEQFF. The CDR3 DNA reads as TGTGCCAGCAGCTTAAGAGGGTCGGGCTCCTACAATGAGCAGTTCTTC.

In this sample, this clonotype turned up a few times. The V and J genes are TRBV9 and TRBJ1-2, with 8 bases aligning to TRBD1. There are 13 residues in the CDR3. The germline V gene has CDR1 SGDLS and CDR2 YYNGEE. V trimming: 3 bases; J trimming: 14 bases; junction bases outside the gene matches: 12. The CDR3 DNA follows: TGTGCCAGCAGCGATTACCCCACAGGGGGACGGACCTTC. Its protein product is CASSDYPTGGRTF. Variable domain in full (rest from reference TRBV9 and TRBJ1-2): DSGVTQTPKHLITATGQRVTLRCSPRSGDLSVYWYQQSLDQGLQFLIQYYNGEERAKGNILERFSAQQFPDLHSELNLSSLELGDSALYFCASSDYPTGGRTFGSGTRLTVV.

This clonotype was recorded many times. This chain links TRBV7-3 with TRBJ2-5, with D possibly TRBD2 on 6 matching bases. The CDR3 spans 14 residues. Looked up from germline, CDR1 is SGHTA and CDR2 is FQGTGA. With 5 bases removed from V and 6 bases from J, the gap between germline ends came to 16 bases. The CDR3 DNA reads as TGTGCCAGCAGCCCAAGGGAGGATTTAAAGACCCAGTACTTC. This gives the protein CASSPREDLKTQYF.